The next 28 T cell receptor beta chains were all read from a single sample in a study of cytomegalovirus exposure and HLA in healthy donors. PCR primers comprised 60 Vbeta and 13 Jbeta primers. Libraries were prepared by immunoSEQ multiplex PCR; TCRdb keeps only in-frame clonotypes and omits some of them. The sample lists 150,000 to 200,000 clones; about four fifths were seen once. Sequencing input: PBMCs. Receptors originate from a woman younger than 30 in good health and CMV-seronegative.

In DNA, the CDR3 is TGTGCCCGGGCCTCGGGACAGGGGGCCCTTCGTCGTGGCTACACCTTC. As protein: CARASGQGALRRGYTF. V and J are TRBV30 and TRBJ1-2, with 12 nucleotides matching TRBD1. V gave up 8 bases and J gave up 7 bases; unmatched junction bases: 17. In germline, CDR1 is GTSNPN, CDR2 SVGIG (reference sequence). The CDR3 consists of 16 residues.

This chain joins TRBV4-2 and TRBJ1-2; TRBD1 matches 9 bases. The trim removed 4 bases at V and 7 bases at J, leaving 7 bases unmatched. The germline V gene has CDR1 LGHNA and CDR2 YNFKEQ. The CDR3 length is 14 residues. The CDR3 sequence: CASSPGTGTSGYTF. The DNA for the CDR3 is TGTGCCAGCAGCCCGGGGACAGGGACTTCTGGCTACACCTTC.

This clone was seen only once. This chain joins TRBV11-3 and TRBJ2-1, with D maybe TRBD2 (6 bases). The CDR3 is made up of 14 amino acids. Trimming removed 1 base at V and 6 bases at J, with 10 bases between. Germline loops: CDR1 SGHNT, CDR2 YENEEA. CDR3 protein: CASSLVLGGNEQFF. In nucleotides, the CDR3 is TGTGCCAGCAGCTTAGTTTTGGGGGGCAATGAGCAGTTCTTC.

The V gene is TRBV4-1, the J gene TRBJ2-7; 9 nucleotides line up with TRBD2. The J call is in doubt because the DNA end fits TRBJ2-1 better. Germline V gene lookup returns CDR1 MGHRA and CDR2 YSYEKL. The CDR3 length is 16 residues. CDR3 nucleotide sequence: TGCGCCAGCAGCCAAGATATGGGCGGGAGGGCCGCTGAGCAGTTCTTC. Residues: CASSQDMGGRAAEQFF.

The chain carries TRBV7-2 and TRBJ2-7, with 9 positions matching TRBD2. The CDR3 extends over 14 amino acids. Trimming cost V 5 bases and J 2 bases; bases outside gene matches: 4. CDR1 SGHTA and CDR2 FQGNSA come from the germline V gene. The CDR3 protein is CASSPAGGPYEQYF. CDR3 bases: TGTGCCAGCAGCCCTGCGGGGGGGCCCTACGAGCAGTACTTC. Full variable domain (outside the CDR3, taken from reference TRBV7-2 and TRBJ2-7): GAGVSQSPSNKVTEKGKDVELRCDPISGHTALYWYRQSLGQGLEFLIYFQGNSAPDKSGLPSDRFSAERTGGSVSTLTIQRTQQEDSAVYLCASSPAGGPYEQYFGPGTRLTVT.

The rearrangement links TRBV7-9 to TRBJ1-2; 11 bases match TRBD1. With V trimmed by 5 bases and J by 3 bases, 5 bases remained unmatched. Per the germline V gene, CDR1 is SEHNR and CDR2 is FQNEAQ (reference sequence). The CDR3 consists of 15 residues. The CDR3 sequence is CASSHGTGGHYGYTF. For the CDR3, the DNA is TGTGCCAGCAGCCACGGGACAGGGGGTCACTATGGCTACACCTTC.

Regarding this clone: One junction end disagrees with the germline gene, perhaps due to a read error. The gene calls are TRBV4-1 and TRBJ2-3; 13 bases line up with TRBD2. The CDR3 is 16 residues long. From germline, CDR1 is MGHRA and CDR2 YSYEKL. CDR3: CASSQVLAGGTDTQCF. As DNA, the CDR3 is TGCGCCAGCAGCCAAGTACTAGCGGGAGGGACAGATACGCAGTGTTTT.

This clone was seen a handful of times. The genes are TRBV28 and TRBJ2-2, with TRBD1 matching 11 bases. Trimming at V came to 6 bases and at J to 5 bases, leaving 5 bases not matched to a gene. In germline, CDR1 is MDHEN, CDR2 SYDVKM. The CDR3 is 15 residues long. The CDR3 loop reads CASRGGTGGTGELFF. The CDR3 DNA follows: TGTGCCAGCAGAGGAGGGACAGGGGGAACCGGGGAGCTGTTTTTT.

This clone came up once. The chain has TRBV5-1 and TRBJ2-7; D may be TRBD2 (7 bases). CDR3 length equals 16 residues. Trimming shortened V by 0 bases and J by 2 bases, and 15 bases separated the two germline ends. CDR1 is SGHRS, CDR2 YFSETQ, per germline. Here the CDR3 reads CASSLGGVRGPYEQYF. DNA of the CDR3: TGCGCCAGCAGCTTGGGGGGGGTGCGGGGGCCCTACGAGCAGTACTTC.

This rearrangement joins TRBV25-1 to TRBJ2-5; a weak D match, TRBD1 (6 bases). V was cut by 3 bases and J by 3 bases, with 8 bases left in between. CDR1 and CDR2 from the germline V gene are MGHDK and SYGVNS. This CDR3 contains 13 residues. The CDR3 nucleotides read TGTGCCAGCAGTGATCCAGGGGAAGAGACCCAGTACTTC. Its protein is CASSDPGEETQYF.

The chain joins TRBV28 to TRBJ2-7, with D perhaps matching TRBD1 (6 bases). The V gene's germline CDR1 is MDHEN and CDR2 SYDVKM. The V and J ends lost 4 bases and 5 bases respectively, with 18 bases between them. This CDR3 has 15 residues. This CDR3 is CASSSNPAGVNEQYF. In DNA, the CDR3 is TGTGCCAGCAGTTCTAATCCCGCAGGGGTAAACGAGCAGTACTTC.

The chain uses TRBV7-2 and TRBJ2-7; D may be TRBD2 (6 bases). This CDR3 contains 15 residues. V was clipped by 5 bases and J by 5 bases, with 19 bases between them. Germline CDR1 and CDR2: SGHTA and FQGNSA. CDR3 sequence (DNA): TGTGCCAGCAGCGGAGCTCCATGGGGGGAAAACGAGCAGTACTTC. The encoded protein is CASSGAPWGENEQYF.

The gene calls are TRBV10-3 and TRBJ1-1, with D perhaps matching TRBD1 (5 bases). The CDR3 length is 14 residues. V lost 8 bases and J 1 base, leaving 14 bases between the germline ends. Germline V gene data show CDR1 as ENHRY and CDR2 as SYGVKD. The CDR3 is CAIASPTANTEAFF. The CDR3 DNA reads as TGTGCCATCGCCTCTCCGACAGCGAACACTGAAGCTTTCTTT.

The J gene is TRBJ2-7, the V gene TRBV27; TRBD1 aligns across 7 bases. Germline CDR1 and CDR2: MNHEY and SMNVEV (reference sequence). The trim removed 3 bases at V and 7 bases at J, leaving 6 bases unmatched. The CDR3 runs to 13 residues. The chain's CDR3 is CASSFTGVSEQYF. CDR3 nucleotides: TGTGCCAGCAGTTTCACAGGGGTGAGTGAGCAGTACTTC.

The chain recombines TRBV30 with TRBJ2-7; TRBD1 aligns across 9 bases. The V segment lost 6 bases and the J segment 2 bases; nucleotides outside the gene matches: 8. The CDR3 runs to 14 residues. The V gene's germline CDR1 is GTSNPN and CDR2 SVGIG (reference sequence). The CDR3 reads CACGTGQPPYEQYV. The CDR3, as DNA: TGTGCCTGTGGGACAGGGCAACCCCCCTACGAGCAGTACGTC.

The chain recombines TRBV2 with TRBJ2-7; 7 bases agree with TRBD2. V dropped 7 bases and J dropped 1; count of bases not matched to a gene: 7. This CDR3 has 14 amino acids. Germline values: CDR1 SNHLY, CDR2 FYNNEI. In DNA form, the CDR3 reads TGTGCCAGCATCAAAGGGGAGGGTTCCTACGAGCAGTACTTC. Residues: CASIKGEGSYEQYF.

The genes are TRBV28 and TRBJ1-2; 8 bases agree with TRBD1. Germline V gene data show CDR1 as MDHEN and CDR2 as SYDVKM. The CDR3 runs 18 residues. The V and J ends lost 3 bases and 1 base, in that order; junction bases with no gene match: 13. The CDR3 DNA reads TGTGCCAGCAGTTTCAGATCGGTCGACAGGGGAATTAACTATGGCTACACCTTC. Amino acids: CASSFRSVDRGINYGYTF.

The chain is built from TRBV28 and TRBJ1-4, with 7 bases fitting TRBD1. V shed 8 bases and J 6 bases; nucleotides not matched to a gene: 6. Germline CDR1 MDHEN, CDR2 SYDVKM. The CDR3 is made up of 13 amino acids. CDR3 amino acids: CASHPGQYEKLFF. CDR3 bases: TGTGCCAGCCATCCGGGACAGTATGAAAAACTGTTTTTT. Looking up the rest from reference TRBV28 and TRBJ1-4 gives the full variable domain: DVKVTQSSRYLVKRTGEKVFLECVQDMDHENMFWYRQDPGLGLRLIYFSYDVKMKEKGDIPEGYSVSREKKERFSLILESASTNQTSMYLCASHPGQYEKLFFGSGTQLSVL.

The gene calls are TRBV5-8 and TRBJ2-7; D is perhaps TRBD1 (6 bases). This CDR3 contains 17 residues. V lost 1 base and J lost 3, with 20 bases in between. The germline V gene has CDR1 SGHTS and CDR2 YDEGEE. The DNA for the CDR3 is TGTGCCAGCAGCTTGAGACATCCAGGGGACGGTTACTACGAGCAGTACGTC. Protein product: CASSLRHPGDGYYEQYV.

This chain uses TRBV7-8 with TRBJ2-7; no clear D gene. Germline V gene data show CDR1 as SGHVS and CDR2 as FQNEAQ. CDR3 length: 17 residues. V dropped 2 bases and J dropped 0 bases, with 17 bases sitting between them. CDR3 DNA sequence: TGTGCCAGCAGCTTATCTCTGGTTCCGTCGAGCTCCTACGAGCAGTACTTC. Its translation: CASSLSLVPSSSYEQYF.

About this clone itself: Its ends do not fully match the called genes, so a read error is possible. The rearrangement joins TRBV7-9 to TRBJ1-4, with D perhaps matching TRBD1 (5 bases). From germline, CDR1 is SEHNR and CDR2 FQNEAQ (reference sequence). CDR3 length equals 16 residues. The CDR3 DNA follows: TGTTCCAGCAGCTTAGTCGCGATTCAGGGTTGGGAAAAACTGTTTTTT. Its protein product is CSSSLVAIQGWEKLFF. The variable domain in full, completed from reference TRBV7-9 and TRBJ1-4, reads DTGVSQNPRHKITKRGQNVTFRCDPISEHNRLYWYRQTLGQGPEFLTYFQNEAQLEKSRLLSDRFSAERPKGSFSTLEIQRTEQGDSAMYLCSSSLVAIQGWEKLFFGSGTQLSVL.

V gene TRBV6-5 combines with J gene TRBJ1-5; D ambiguous. V lost 2 bases to trimming and J lost 5 bases, with 7 bases between them. Germline-derived CDR1 and CDR2 are MNHEY and SVGAGI. The CDR3 loop spans 13 amino acids. DNA of the CDR3: TGTGCCAGCAGTTACCACAGAGATCAGCCCCAGCATTTT. It yields the protein CASSYHRDQPQHF.

V is TRBV6-4 and J is TRBJ1-3; TRBD1 is a possible D gene (6 bases). CDR3 length: 18 amino acids. V was pared by 2 bases and J by 0 bases, with 17 bases between. The germline V gene encodes CDR1 MRHNA and CDR2 SNTAGT. CDR3 DNA: TGTGCCAGCAGTGACCCCCCGGGACACCGAGACTCTGGAAACACCATATATTTT. Amino acids: CASSDPPGHRDSGNTIYF.

The CDR3 is CATSPKRTITEAFF. CDR3 nucleotide sequence: TGCGCCACCTCACCAAAAAGGACAATTACTGAAGCTTTCTTT. This chain joins TRBV10-1 and TRBJ1-1; tentatively, D is TRBD1 (5 bases). Germline assignment: CDR1 WNHNN and CDR2 SYGVQD (reference sequence). This CDR3 has 14 residues. The V gene lost 10 bases and the J gene lost 5 bases, with 20 bases spanning the gap.

A few counts support this clone. V gene TRBV6-5 combines with J gene TRBJ1-5; 9 nucleotides align to TRBD1. Germline CDR1 and CDR2: MNHEY and SVGAGI. This CDR3 comprises 14 residues. The ends lost 6 bases at V and 6 bases at J; junction bases unmatched: 6. CDR3 coding DNA: TGTGCCAGCAGCGCACAGGGGGCCAGTCAGCCCCAGCATTTT. Protein product: CASSAQGASQPQHF.

This clone is a singleton in its sample. The chain combines TRBV5-4 with TRBJ2-3, with D possibly being TRBD1 (5 bases). The CDR3 is 12 amino acids. Germline lookup yields CDR1 SGHNT and CDR2 YYREEE (reference sequence). Trimming took off 4 bases at V and 5 bases at J, with 8 bases between the two ends. CDR3 in DNA: TGTGCCAGCAGCGGGGCGGTAGATACGCAGTATTTT. Translated: CASSGAVDTQYF.

The chain recombines TRBV7-9 with TRBJ2-5; 8 bases agree with TRBD1. The CDR3 spans 16 residues. Germline-derived CDR1 and CDR2 are SEHNR and FQNEAQ (reference sequence). V lost 10 bases, J lost 3 bases, and 16 bases stayed unmatched. CDR3 sequence: CATKNARGPRKETQYF. CDR3 nucleotides: TGTGCCACCAAGAATGCCAGGGGGCCCAGAAAAGAGACCCAGTACTTC.

This rearrangement joins TRBV10-3 to TRBJ2-7, with a tentative D call TRBD1 (7 bases). The V gene's germline CDR1 is ENHRY and CDR2 SYGVKD. Trimming removed 6 bases at V and 4 bases at J, with 13 bases between. The length of the CDR3 is 13 residues. CDR3 sequence reads: CAIRSQGTYEQYV. CDR3 nucleotides: TGTGCCATCAGATCACAGGGGACTTACGAGCAGTACGTC.